A single sample gave rise to the 17 T cell receptor beta chains below, sequenced in a study of human T cells and chemical hapten exposure. Time point: patch test 1, 2 weeks after DPC sensitization. As for treatment: therapeutic diphenylcyclopropenone sensitization with weekly scalp DPC. TCRdb used MiXCR to reprocess the RACE reads, holding one entry per CDR3 protein. The data contain about 120,000 distinct CDR3 sequences, roughly 15% of them singletons. The sample consisted of whole blood, taken in connection with sensitization to the hapten diphenylcyclopropenone (DPC). These receptors came from a man aged 18-30 years with alopecia areata. Some clones in this sample may be carry-over from other donors' samples.

This clonotype was detected a few times. The J gene is TRBJ1-2, the V gene TRBV6-6; 10 bases line up with TRBD1. V was pared by 4 bases and J by 5 bases, with 10 bases of the junction left unmatched. Germline V gives CDR1 MNHNY, CDR2 SVGAGI (reference sequence). The CDR3 consists of 16 residues. The CDR3 protein is CASSSPGQGLGYGYTF. As DNA, the CDR3 is TGTGCCAGCAGTTCGCCGGGACAGGGGCTTGGTTATGGCTACACCTTC.

The CDR3 region is CASSLQTGANVLTF. CDR3 sequence (DNA): TGTGCCAGCAGCCTACAAACTGGGGCCAACGTCCTGACTTTC. The rearrangement joins TRBV7-8 to TRBJ2-6; the D is unclear. Trimming pared 5 bases from V and 2 bases from J, leaving 7 bases between. The length of the CDR3 is 14 residues. Germline V lookup: CDR1 SGHVS, CDR2 FQNEAQ.

This clonotype showed up just a few times. The chain has TRBV7-9 and TRBJ1-3, with TRBD1 matching over 9 bases. V was clipped by 3 bases and J by 4 bases; unmatched bases: 10. This CDR3 has 17 residues. CDR1 is SEHNR, CDR2 FQNEAQ, per germline (reference sequence). The CDR3 DNA reads TGTGCCAGCAGCTTGCTGCGCCGGGACAGGGTCGGAAACACCATATATTTT. It encodes CASSLLRRDRVGNTIYF.

In DNA, the CDR3 is TGTGCCAGCAGGTGGAGGACATGGGAAGGCTACACCTTC. This sequence encodes CASRWRTWEGYTF. The chain joins TRBV6-6 to TRBJ1-2, with a tentative D call TRBD1 (5 bases). CDR1 and CDR2 (germline): MNHNY, SVGAGI (reference sequence). Trimming took off 6 bases at V and 8 bases at J, with 16 bases between the two ends. The length of the CDR3 is 13 residues.

This clonotype has a count of ten or more. This rearrangement joins TRBV4-2 to TRBJ2-7; 7 nucleotides align to TRBD1. The germline gives CDR1 LGHNA, CDR2 YNFKEQ. The trim removed 0 bases at V and 0 bases at J, leaving 2 bases unmatched. The CDR3 has 15 amino acids. The CDR3 protein is CASSQERDSSYEQYF. The CDR3 DNA reads TGTGCCAGCAGCCAAGAACGGGACAGCTCCTACGAGCAGTACTTC.

This clonotype was observed a few times. Likely a read error: the CDR3 ends without its conserved phenylalanine or tryptophan. This chain connects TRBV27 to TRBJ1-1; D gene ambiguous. Germline lookup yields CDR1 MNHEY and CDR2 SMNVEV (reference sequence). V lost 7 bases and J 5 bases, leaving 17 bases between the germline ends. The CDR3 is 14 amino acids. CDR3 sequence reads: CASTLLIYWTEAFL. The CDR3 DNA reads TGTGCCAGCACCCTACTAATTTATTGGACTGAAGCTTTCTTA.

The V call is TRBV6-2 or TRBV6-3, the J call TRBJ2-7, with D perhaps TRBD1 or TRBD2 (5 bases each). The germline V gene has CDR1 MNHEY and CDR2 SVGEGT. Deletions cut 2 bases from V and 4 bases from J, with 18 bases between. The CDR3 consists of 16 residues. The CDR3 bases are TGTGCCAGCAGTTACCTGCGTCCAGGGAGAGGATACGAGCAGTACGTC. Its protein is CASSYLRPGRGYEQYV.

This clonotype has just a few counts. The V and J genes are TRBV7-9 and TRBJ2-7; D is possibly TRBD1 or TRBD2 (5 bases each). The germline CDR1 and CDR2 sequences are SEHNR and FQNEAQ (reference sequence). The CDR3 sequence is 17 residues long. V was cut by 1 base and J by 2 bases, with 18 bases left in between. This CDR3 is CASSLGGITVGAYEQYV. Here the CDR3 DNA reads TGTGCCAGCAGCTTAGGGGGGATCACGGTCGGGGCCTACGAGCAGTACGTC.

This clonotype was observed a handful of times. The chain employs TRBV4-3 and TRBJ1-1, with TRBD1 matching over 7 bases. With V trimmed by 8 bases and J by 2 bases, 14 bases remained unmatched. The germline V gene has CDR1 LGHNA and CDR2 YSLEER. The CDR3 consists of 16 residues. The CDR3 sequence is CASRLITGALNTEAFF. The CDR3 DNA is TGCGCCAGCCGCTTGATCACAGGGGCACTAAACACTGAAGCTTTCTTT.

CDR3 sequence reads: CSATTRTGGQPQHF. The CDR3 DNA sequence: TGCAGTGCTACGACGCGGACAGGCGGTCAGCCCCAGCATTTT. V usage is TRBV20-1 and J usage is TRBJ1-5, with 7 positions matching TRBD1. After removal of 4 bases from V and 6 bases from J, the junction contained 9 bases not matched to a gene. The CDR3 is made up of 14 amino acids. Germline assignment: CDR1 DFQATT and CDR2 SNEGSKA (reference sequence).

At least ten counts were recorded for this clonotype. V and J are TRBV6-5 and TRBJ1-2; D not certain. Germline V gives CDR1 MNHEY, CDR2 SVGAGI. V lost 5 bases to trimming and J lost 8 bases, with 15 bases between them. The CDR3 spans 13 residues. The CDR3 reads CASSQGGLGGYTF. CDR3 sequence (DNA): TGTGCCAGCAGTCAAGGAGGGCTGGGCGGCTACACCTTC.

This clonotype has just a few counts. The chain recombines TRBV28 with TRBJ2-5; maybe TRBD2 (5 bases). In germline, CDR1 is MDHEN, CDR2 SYDVKM. Trimming took 4 bases from V and 9 from J, leaving 15 bases between them. This CDR3 is 13 amino acids long. In DNA, the CDR3 is TGTGCCAGCAGTTGGCGAGGGCAAAGGGCCCAGTACTTC. Amino acids: CASSWRGQRAQYF.

This clonotype was counted at least ten times. The J gene is TRBJ1-6, the V gene TRBV14, with unresolved D. This CDR3 spans 14 amino acids. CDR1 is SGHDN, CDR2 FVKESK, per germline. The V and J ends lost 10 bases and 0 bases respectively, with 10 bases between them. CDR3 DNA sequence: TGTGCCAACTTTGAGAGCTCCTATAATTCACCCCTCCACTTT. Translated: CANFESSYNSPLHF.

There are many counts of this clonotype. V and J are TRBV3-1 and TRBJ1-4, with D possibly being TRBD1 (5 bases). Trimming cost V 4 bases and J 5 bases, with 11 bases left between them. The germline V gene has CDR1 LGHDT and CDR2 YNNKEL (reference sequence). The length of the CDR3 is 14 residues. The DNA of the CDR3 is TGTGCCAGCAGCCTCACAGGAGGAAATGAAAAACTGTTTTTT. It encodes CASSLTGGNEKLFF.

This chain joins TRBV7-3 and TRBJ2-3; no firm D call. The V and J ends lost 5 bases and 1 base respectively, with 16 bases between them. The CDR3 length is 16 residues. CDR1 and CDR2 (germline): SGHTA, FQGTGA. CDR3: CASSQTSADGTDTQYF. The CDR3, as DNA: TGTGCCAGCAGCCAAACAAGTGCGGACGGCACAGATACGCAGTATTTT.

This clonotype was found a few times. The V and J genes are TRBV11-2 and TRBJ2-3; TRBD1 matches at 8 bases. CDR1 is SGHAT and CDR2 is FQNNGV in the germline V gene. The CDR3 runs to 18 residues. V lost 1 base, J lost 2 bases, and 11 bases stayed unmatched. The DNA of the CDR3 is TGTGCCAGCAGCTTAGGGTTGTGGCAGGGGGCCGACACAGATACGCAGTATTTT. It specifies CASSLGLWQGADTDTQYF.

The genes are TRBV28 and TRBJ2-7, with TRBD2 identical over 7 bases. Germline V lookup: CDR1 MDHEN, CDR2 SYDVKM. This CDR3 spans 15 amino acids. Trimming took 3 bases from V and 2 from J; bases not matched to a gene: 7. CDR3 sequence reads: CASSFLLADTYEQYF. DNA of the CDR3: TGTGCCAGCAGTTTTCTCCTAGCGGATACCTACGAGCAGTACTTC.